This T cell receptor beta chain was sequenced for a study of blood T cell repertoires in COVID-19. Study-level information: Samples of COVID-19 (acute and convalescent) were obtained from the United States, Italy and Spain.

CDR1 is SQVTM and CDR2 is ANQGSEA in the germline V gene. V shed 1 base and J shed 4 bases, with 10 bases lying between them. The CDR3 is made up of 13 amino acids. Source study methods: Counts of nucleated cells, estimated from reference gene primer amplification, were obtained. Measured with immunoSEQ multiplex PCR; TCRdb has only the in-frame clones, and not every one. The V and J calls and clone size come from that table; D and trimming were worked out from the DNA. The sample comprises 140,000 or so clones, under 90% of which are singletons, and approximately 3.5% rests with the top ten. This clonotype originated in a man aged 70-80 years who had recovered from COVID-19. The sequenced sample consisted of peripheral blood. The chain is built from TRBV29-1 and TRBJ1-1; D is ambiguous. This CDR3 is CSVEGRGTTEAFF. In nucleotides, the CDR3 is TGCAGCGTTGAAGGGCGGGGAACCACTGAAGCTTTCTTT.